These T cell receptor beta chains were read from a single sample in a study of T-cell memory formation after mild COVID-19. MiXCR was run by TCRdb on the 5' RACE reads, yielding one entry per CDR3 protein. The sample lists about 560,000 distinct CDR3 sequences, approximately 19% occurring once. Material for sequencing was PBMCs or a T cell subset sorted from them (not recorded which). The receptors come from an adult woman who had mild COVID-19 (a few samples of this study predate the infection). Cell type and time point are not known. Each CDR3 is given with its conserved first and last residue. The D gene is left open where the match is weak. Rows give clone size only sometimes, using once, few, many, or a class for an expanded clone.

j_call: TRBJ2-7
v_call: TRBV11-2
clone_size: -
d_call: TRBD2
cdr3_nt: TGTGCCAGCAGCCCCCTCCGACTAGCGGGAGGTCTCACCTACGAGCAGTACTTC
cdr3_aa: CASSPLRLAGGLTYEQYF

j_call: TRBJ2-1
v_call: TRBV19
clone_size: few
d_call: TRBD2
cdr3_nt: TGTGCCAGTAGTATCTCCGGGCTAGCGGGAGGTACGAATGAGCAGTTCTTC
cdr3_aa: CASSISGLAGGTNEQFF

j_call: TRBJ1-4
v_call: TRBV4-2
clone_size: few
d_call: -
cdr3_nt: TGTGCCAGCAGCCAAGAAAACAGGGCTAATGAAAAACTGTTTTTT
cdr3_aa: CASSQENRANEKLFF

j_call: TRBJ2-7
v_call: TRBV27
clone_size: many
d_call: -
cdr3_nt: TGTGCCAGCAGTTTAGTGGCAGACCTGCGCTCCTACGAGCAGTACTTC
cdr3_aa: CASSLVADLRSYEQYF

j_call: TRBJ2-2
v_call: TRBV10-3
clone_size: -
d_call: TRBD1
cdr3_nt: TGTGCCATCACCGGGACAGGGAGCACCGGGGAGCTGTTTTTT
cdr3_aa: CAITGTGSTGELFF

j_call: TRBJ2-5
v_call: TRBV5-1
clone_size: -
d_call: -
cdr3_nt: TGCGCCAGCAGCTTGGACGCCCTTGGGGAGACCCAGTACTTC
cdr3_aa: CASSLDALGETQYF

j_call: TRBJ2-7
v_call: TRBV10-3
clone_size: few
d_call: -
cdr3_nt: TGTGCCATCAGTGAGGCGGAGGGGGTGGCCTACGAGCAGTACTTC
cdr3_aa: CAISEAEGVAYEQYF

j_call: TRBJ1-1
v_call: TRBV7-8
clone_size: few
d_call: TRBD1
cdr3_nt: TGTGCCAGCAGCAAACAGGGGCAAGGAACTGAAGCTTTCTTT
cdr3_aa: CASSKQGQGTEAFF

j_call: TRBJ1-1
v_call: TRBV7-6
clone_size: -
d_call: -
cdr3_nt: TGTGCCAGCAGCTTTCAAGAGGACATGAACACTGAAGCTTTCTTT
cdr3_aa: CASSFQEDMNTEAFF

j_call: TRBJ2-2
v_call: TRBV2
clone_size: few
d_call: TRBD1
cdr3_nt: TGTGCCAGCGCGGGACAGGGAGGAACCGGGGAGCTGTTTTTT
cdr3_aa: CASAGQGGTGELFF

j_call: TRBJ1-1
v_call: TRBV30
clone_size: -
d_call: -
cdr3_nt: TGTGCCTGGACCCCCCAGGTGAACACTGAAGCTTTCTTT
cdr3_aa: CAWTPQVNTEAFF

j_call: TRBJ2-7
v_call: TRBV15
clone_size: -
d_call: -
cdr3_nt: TGTGCCACCAGCAGAGATCCTAAGGGCTACGAGCAGTACTTC
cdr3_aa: CATSRDPKGYEQYF

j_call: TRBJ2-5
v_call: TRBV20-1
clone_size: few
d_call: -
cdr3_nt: TGCAGTGCTACCCTAGCAGGTCGGGCGGTAGAGACCCAGTACTTC
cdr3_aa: CSATLAGRAVETQYF

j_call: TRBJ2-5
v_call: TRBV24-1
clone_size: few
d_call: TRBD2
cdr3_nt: TGTGCCACCAGTCTTTCGGCTAGCGGGAAGGGGACCCAGTACTTC
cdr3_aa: CATSLSASGKGTQYF

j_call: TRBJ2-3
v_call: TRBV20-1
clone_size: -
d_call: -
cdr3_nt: TGCAGTGCCCTTGGAGGCCAGGGCGCAGATACGCAGTATTTT
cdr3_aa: CSALGGQGADTQYF

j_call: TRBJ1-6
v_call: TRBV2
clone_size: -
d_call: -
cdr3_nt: TGTGCCAGCAGCTCCCGTTCACCCCTCCACTTT
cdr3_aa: CASSSRSPLHF

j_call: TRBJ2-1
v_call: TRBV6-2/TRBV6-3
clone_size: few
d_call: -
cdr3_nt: TGTGCCAGCAGCTGGGGGGAGCCGAGCTCCTACAATGAGCAGTTCTTC
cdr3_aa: CASSWGEPSSYNEQFF

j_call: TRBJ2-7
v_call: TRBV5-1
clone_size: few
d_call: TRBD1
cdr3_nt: TGCGCCAGCAGCTCCTACGGGACAGCCTACGAGCAGTACTTC
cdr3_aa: CASSSYGTAYEQYF

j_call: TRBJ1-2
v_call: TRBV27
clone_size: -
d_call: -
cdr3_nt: TGTGCCAGCAGTCCCACTTCAGGGTCCTATGGCTACACCTTC
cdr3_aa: CASSPTSGSYGYTF

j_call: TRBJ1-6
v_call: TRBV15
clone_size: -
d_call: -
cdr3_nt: TGTGCCACCAGCAGGGAGGTAGAAAATTCACCCCTCCACTTT
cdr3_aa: CATSREVENSPLHF

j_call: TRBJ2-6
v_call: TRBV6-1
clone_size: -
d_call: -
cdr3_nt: TGTGCCAGCAGCCCAATAAACTCTGGGGCCAACGTCCTGACTTTC
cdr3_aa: CASSPINSGANVLTF

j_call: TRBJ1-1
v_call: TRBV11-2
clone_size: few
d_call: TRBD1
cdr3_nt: TGTGCCAGCAGCCCCGAGGACAGGCTGAACACTGAAGCTTTCTTT
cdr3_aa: CASSPEDRLNTEAFF

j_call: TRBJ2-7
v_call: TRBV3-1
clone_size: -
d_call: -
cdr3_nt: TGTGCCAGCAGCGGCAGGGTGAACTCCGAGCAGTACTTC
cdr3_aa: CASSGRVNSEQYF

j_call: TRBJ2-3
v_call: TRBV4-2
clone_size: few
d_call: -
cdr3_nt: TGTGCCAGCAGCCCACCCCAGGGGTGGGATACAGATACGCAGTATTTT
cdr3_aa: CASSPPQGWDTDTQYF

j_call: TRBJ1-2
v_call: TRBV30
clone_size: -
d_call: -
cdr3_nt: TGTGCCTGGAGTGTGGGAGACTATGGCCACACCTTC
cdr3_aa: CAWSVGDYGHTF

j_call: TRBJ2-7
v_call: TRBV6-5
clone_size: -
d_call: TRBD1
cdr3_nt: TGTGCCAGCAGGAGAGACAGGGCCCCCCCGAGCGAGCAGTACTTC
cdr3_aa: CASRRDRAPPSEQYF

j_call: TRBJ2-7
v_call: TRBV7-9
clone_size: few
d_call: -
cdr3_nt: TGTGCCAGCAGCTTAGGTTCGGCACTTCGGATCTACGAGCAGTACTTC
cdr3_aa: CASSLGSALRIYEQYF

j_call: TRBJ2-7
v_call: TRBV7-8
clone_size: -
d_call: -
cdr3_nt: TGTGCCAGCAGTGCGGGGTTCGGCTACGAGCAGTACTTC
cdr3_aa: CASSAGFGYEQYF

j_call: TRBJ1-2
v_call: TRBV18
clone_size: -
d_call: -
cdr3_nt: TGTGCCAGCTCACCGTCGAGGGATGTAGGCTACACCTTC
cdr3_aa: CASSPSRDVGYTF

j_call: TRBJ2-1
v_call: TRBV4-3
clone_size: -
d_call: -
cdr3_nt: TGCGCCAGCAGCGTCGGTGCGGGAAGCTCCTACAATGAGCAGTTCTTC
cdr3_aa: CASSVGAGSSYNEQFF

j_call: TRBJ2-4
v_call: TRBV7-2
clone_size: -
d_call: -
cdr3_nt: TGTGCCAGCAGCTTAAATGCAGGGATAGCCAAAAACATTCAGTACTTC
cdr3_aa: CASSLNAGIAKNIQYF

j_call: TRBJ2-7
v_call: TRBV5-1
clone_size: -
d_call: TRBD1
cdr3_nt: TGCGCCAGCAGCTCGGGGTCTGGGACAGGGGGAGGTGAGCAGTACTTC
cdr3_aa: CASSSGSGTGGGEQYF

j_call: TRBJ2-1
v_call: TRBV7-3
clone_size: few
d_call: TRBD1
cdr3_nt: TGTGCCAGCAGCCCCGGGACAGGGAATAATGAGCAGTTCTTC
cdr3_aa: CASSPGTGNNEQFF

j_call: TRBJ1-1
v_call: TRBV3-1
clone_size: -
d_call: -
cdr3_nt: TGTGCCAGCAGCCACTATTGGGTACGGGACGGAAAAGGAGGCACTGAAGCTTTCTTT
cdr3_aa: CASSHYWVRDGKGGTEAFF

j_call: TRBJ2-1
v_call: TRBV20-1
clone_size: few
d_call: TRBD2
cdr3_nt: TGCAGTGCCGGACTAGCGGGAAACAATGAGCAGTTCTTC
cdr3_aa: CSAGLAGNNEQFF

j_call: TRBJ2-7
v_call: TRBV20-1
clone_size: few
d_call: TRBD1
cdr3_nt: TGCAGTGCTAGGCGGACAGGACGAGGGGAGCAGTACTTC
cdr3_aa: CSARRTGRGEQYF

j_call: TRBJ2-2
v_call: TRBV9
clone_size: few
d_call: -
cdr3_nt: TGTGCCAGCACATTGCCGGGGGCCGGGGAGCTGTTTTTT
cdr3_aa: CASTLPGAGELFF

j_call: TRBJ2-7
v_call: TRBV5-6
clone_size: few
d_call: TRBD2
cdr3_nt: TGTGCCAGCAGCTCTACTAGCGGGGGCCCCACCTACGAGCAGTACTTC
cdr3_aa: CASSSTSGGPTYEQYF

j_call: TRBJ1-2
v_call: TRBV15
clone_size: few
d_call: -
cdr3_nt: TGTGCCACCAGCGGTCAGAGTGGCTATGGCTACACCTTC
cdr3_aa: CATSGQSGYGYTF

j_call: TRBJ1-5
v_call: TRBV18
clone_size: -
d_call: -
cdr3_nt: TGTGCCAGCTCCCCTGGGACAAGTAGCAATCAGCCCCAGCATTTT
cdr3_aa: CASSPGTSSNQPQHF

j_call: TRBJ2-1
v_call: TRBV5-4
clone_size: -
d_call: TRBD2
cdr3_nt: TGTGCCAGCAGCTCGGGACTAGCGGCCTTCTCCTACAATGAGCAGTTCTTC
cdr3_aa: CASSSGLAAFSYNEQFF

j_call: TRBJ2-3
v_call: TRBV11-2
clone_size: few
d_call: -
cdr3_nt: TGTGCCAGCAGCTTATGGGATGGAGATACGCAGTATTTT
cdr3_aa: CASSLWDGDTQYF

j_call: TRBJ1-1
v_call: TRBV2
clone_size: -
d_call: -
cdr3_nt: TGTGCCAGCAGTGAAGACAGGGCCGAAGCTTTCTTT
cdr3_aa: CASSEDRAEAFF

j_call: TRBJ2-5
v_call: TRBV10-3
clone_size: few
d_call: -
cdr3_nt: TGTGCCATCAGTGGGCCGACTAGTAGAGGGGAGACCCAGTACTTC
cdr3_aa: CAISGPTSRGETQYF

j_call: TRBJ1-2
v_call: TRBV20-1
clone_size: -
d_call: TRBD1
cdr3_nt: TGCAGTGCTCCGGACAGGGGGCGAAGCTATGGCTACACCTTC
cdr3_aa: CSAPDRGRSYGYTF

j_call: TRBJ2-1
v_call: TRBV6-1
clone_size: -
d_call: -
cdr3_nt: TGTGCCAGCGACGGTCTAGCCAAGCCCTACAATGAGCAGTTCTTC
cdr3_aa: CASDGLAKPYNEQFF

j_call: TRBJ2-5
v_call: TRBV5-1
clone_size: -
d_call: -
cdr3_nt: TGCGCCAGCAGCTTAGGGGGTTTGGAGGAGACCCAGTACTTC
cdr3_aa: CASSLGGLEETQYF

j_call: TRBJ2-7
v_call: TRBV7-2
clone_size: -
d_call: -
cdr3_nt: TGTGCCAGCAGCCCAAGCCGTTTGGACGAGCAGTACTTC
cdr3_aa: CASSPSRLDEQYF

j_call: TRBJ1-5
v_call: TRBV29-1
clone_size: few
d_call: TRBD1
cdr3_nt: TGCAGCGTAGCTACAGGGGGCGGCAATCAGCCCCAGCATTTT
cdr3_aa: CSVATGGGNQPQHF

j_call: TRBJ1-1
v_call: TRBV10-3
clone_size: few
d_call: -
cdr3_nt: TGTGCCATCAGTGTCGGGGGAACGAACACTGAAGCTTTCTTT
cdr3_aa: CAISVGGTNTEAFF

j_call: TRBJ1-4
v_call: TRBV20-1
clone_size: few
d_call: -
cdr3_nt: TGCAGTGCTCCGAGTTCAGGAAAACTGTTTTTT
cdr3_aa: CSAPSSGKLFF

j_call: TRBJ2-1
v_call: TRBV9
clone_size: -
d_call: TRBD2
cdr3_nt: TGTGCCAGCAGCATCGGACCGGGGGGGGATGAGCAGTTCTTC
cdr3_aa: CASSIGPGGDEQFF

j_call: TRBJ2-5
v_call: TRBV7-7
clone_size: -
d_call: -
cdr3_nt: TGTGCTAGCAGCTTAGCGCTCGGTAGTGCGCAGGTGACCCAGTACTTC
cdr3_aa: CASSLALGSAQVTQYF

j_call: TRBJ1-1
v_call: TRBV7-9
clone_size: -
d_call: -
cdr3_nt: TGTGCCAGCAGCTTAGCTGGGTTTCGTGAAGCTTTCTTT
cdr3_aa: CASSLAGFREAFF

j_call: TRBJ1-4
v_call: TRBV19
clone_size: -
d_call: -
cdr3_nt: TGTGCCAGTAGTATTGATCTGTGGGGGCGTCGGGAAAAACTGTTTTTT
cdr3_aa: CASSIDLWGRREKLFF

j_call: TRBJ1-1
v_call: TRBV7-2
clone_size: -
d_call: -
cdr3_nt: TGTGCCAGCAGCTTCACAGGGTCCGGGCTCACTGAAGCTTTCTTT
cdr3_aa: CASSFTGSGLTEAFF